The present T cell receptor beta chain was sequenced within a study of patients and donors after allogeneic stem cell transplantation. Germline CDR1 and CDR2: MNHEY and SMNVEV (reference sequence). V lost 2 bases and J 8 bases, leaving 25 bases between the germline ends. The CDR3 is made up of 17 amino acids. TCRdb re-called the RT-PCR reads through MiXCR, storing one row per CDR3 protein. The repertoire holds 10,000 or so distinct CDR3 sequences, with roughly 5.8% as singletons. Sequencing used blood, either unsorted or a sorted T cell fraction (not recorded which). V is TRBV27 and J is TRBJ2-7, with a possible D match to TRBD2 (6 bases). This TCR came from a human donor who was either an allogeneic HSCT recipient or a stem cell or donor lymphocyte infusion donor (not recorded which). It is not recorded whose cells these are; they may come from a transplant donor. CDR3 coding DNA: TGTGCCAGCAGTTTAGGGACTTACGGACTCCACAATTCCAAGCAGTACTTC. Its translation is CASSLGTYGLHNSKQYF.